This T cell receptor (beta chain) was sequenced for a study of control samples from healthy donors and cancer patients. Germline CDR1 is SGHRS and CDR2 is YFSETQ. J lost 5 bases, V lost 4 bases, and 7 bases had no gene match. The CDR3 has 14 residues. Clones were sequenced by immunoSEQ multiplex PCR, and TCRdb holds only the in-frame ones, with some missing. The table lists tens of thousands of clones, 94% of them singletons, with roughly 4% in the top ten. The TCR was taken from a man younger than 45 in good health. The genes are TRBV5-1 and TRBJ1-1; TRBD1 aligns across 8 bases. The sequenced sample was blood. This CDR3 is CASSASGGSTEAFF. CDR3 sequence (DNA): TGCGCCAGCAGCGCCTCAGGGGGCTCAACTGAAGCTTTCTTT.